What follows is one TCR beta chain and its context. What it recognizes is unknown. The data were obtained in a study of tumor and adjacent non-tumor tissue in lung cancer. Study background: Approximately 4 million productive TCRbeta reads were obtained per sample on average.

Study-level findings and limits: Compared with tumor, normal lung showed significantly lower TCR diversity. Patients with more diverse tumor TCRs had worse survival.

No cell sorting was done before RNA was extracted from the tissue. Newly diagnosed lung cancer patients had thoracic surgery in China, August–late 2014, without prior chemotherapy. Three rounds of nested PCR, following a modified ARM-PCR protocol, produced the TCRbeta library. TCRdb re-called the multiplex PCR reads with MiXCR, one entry per CDR3 protein. The sample records 89,000 or so distinct CDR3 sequences, more than 60% being singletons. The CDR3 has 11 amino acids. Trimming took off 2 bases at V and 8 bases at J, with 4 bases between the two ends. The sequence came from a man in his 70s with non-small cell lung cancer. The chain employs TRBV12-3 or TRBV12-4 and TRBJ2-1; D gene unclear. Sample: lung tumor tissue. The CDR3 loop reads CASSLLDEQFF. The CDR3 region has the DNA TGTGCCAGCAGTTTACTCGATGAGCAGTTCTTC.